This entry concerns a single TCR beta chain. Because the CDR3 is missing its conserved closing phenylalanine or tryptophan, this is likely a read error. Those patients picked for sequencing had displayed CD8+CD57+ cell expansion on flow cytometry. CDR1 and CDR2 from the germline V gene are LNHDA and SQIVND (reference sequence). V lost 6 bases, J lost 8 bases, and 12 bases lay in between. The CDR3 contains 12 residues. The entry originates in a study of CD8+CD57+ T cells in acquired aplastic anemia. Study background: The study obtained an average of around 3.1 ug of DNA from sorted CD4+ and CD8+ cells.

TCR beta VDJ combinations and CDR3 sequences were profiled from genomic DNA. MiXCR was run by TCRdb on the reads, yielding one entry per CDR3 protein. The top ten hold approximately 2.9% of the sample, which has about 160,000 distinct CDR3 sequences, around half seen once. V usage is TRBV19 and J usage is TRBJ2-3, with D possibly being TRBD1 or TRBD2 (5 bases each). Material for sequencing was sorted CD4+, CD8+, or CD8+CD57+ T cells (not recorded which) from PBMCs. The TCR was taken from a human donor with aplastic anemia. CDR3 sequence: CASRRDGFTQYL. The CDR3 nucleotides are TGTGCCAGTAGAAGGGACGGCTTTACGCAGTATCTT.